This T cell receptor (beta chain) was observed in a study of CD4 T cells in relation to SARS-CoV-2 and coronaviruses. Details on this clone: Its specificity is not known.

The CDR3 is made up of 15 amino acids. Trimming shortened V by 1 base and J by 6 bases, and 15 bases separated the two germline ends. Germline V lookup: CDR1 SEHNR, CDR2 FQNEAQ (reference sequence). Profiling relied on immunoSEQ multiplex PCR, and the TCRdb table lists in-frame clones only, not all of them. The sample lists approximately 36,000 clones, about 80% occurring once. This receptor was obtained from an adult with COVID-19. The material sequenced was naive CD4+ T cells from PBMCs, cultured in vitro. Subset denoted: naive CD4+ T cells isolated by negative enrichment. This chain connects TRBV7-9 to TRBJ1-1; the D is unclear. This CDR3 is CASSLERGRYAEAFF. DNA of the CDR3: TGTGCCAGCAGCTTAGAACGGGGTCGGTACGCTGAAGCTTTCTTT.